The clone carrying this T cell receptor beta chain was observed at least ten times. Antigen unknown. Exclusion applied to patients with other autoimmune diseases, uncontrolled infections, pregnancy or lactation. Diagnosis used clinical symptoms, serum thyroxine, TRAb, thyroid ultrasound and orbital computed tomography. Germline values: CDR1 SGHTA, CDR2 FQGTGA. The CDR3 is 15 residues long. With 5 bases clipped from V and 5 bases from J, the junction kept 11 bases outside the gene matches. Using RNA transcripts, the TCR beta CDR3 regions were amplified. The library came from an HTBI-primed first-round RT-PCR and a second-round multiplex PCR. MiXCR was run by TCRdb on the multiplex PCR reads, yielding one entry per CDR3 protein. The sample has approximately 210,000 distinct CDR3 sequences, roughly 27% seen once. This sample stems from a study of Graves' ophthalmopathy and Graves' hyperthyroidism. Whole-study results and caveats: Blood repertoires reportedly contained most expanded thyroid clonotypes above 0.001 frequency.

Sequencing used peripheral blood. The TCR comes from a man aged 50-59 years with Graves' ophthalmopathy. The chain joins TRBV7-3 to TRBJ1-1, with TRBD1 matching over 7 bases. As DNA, the CDR3 is TGTGCCAGCAGCCCCGGGACATCCAGGGGGACTGAAGCTTTCTTT. Its protein is CASSPGTSRGTEAFF.